What follows is one T cell receptor (beta chain) and its context. The antigen is not known. CD45RO-negative cells were positively selected for CCR7, leaving out terminally differentiated effector memory CD45RA+ cells. This sample is drawn from a study of shared clonotypes between healthy human individuals. Overall study findings and caveats: Some clonotypes were shared by all four sorted-subset donors, while others were not shared. The non-shared ones had lower generation probabilities than the shared ones.

Every subset's genomic DNA went evenly onto several immunoSEQ plates. The method was immunoSEQ multiplex PCR; TCRdb's version includes in-frame clones alone and lacks a portion of them. The sample lists roughly 1,800,000 clones, roughly 94% occurring once. V was pared by 4 bases and J by 5 bases, with 17 bases of the junction left unmatched. This CDR3 contains 18 residues. CDR1 is SGHVS and CDR2 is FNYEAQ in the germline V gene. What was sequenced was naive CD8+ T cells sorted from blood. V is TRBV7-6 and J is TRBJ2-7; 10 bases map to TRBD1. This clonotype was obtained from a man between 18 and 29 years old in good health. CDR3 coding DNA: TGTGCCAGCAGCTCCGTGGAACCTACCGGGACAGGGGCCCACGAGCAGTACTTC. As protein: CASSSVEPTGTGAHEQYF.